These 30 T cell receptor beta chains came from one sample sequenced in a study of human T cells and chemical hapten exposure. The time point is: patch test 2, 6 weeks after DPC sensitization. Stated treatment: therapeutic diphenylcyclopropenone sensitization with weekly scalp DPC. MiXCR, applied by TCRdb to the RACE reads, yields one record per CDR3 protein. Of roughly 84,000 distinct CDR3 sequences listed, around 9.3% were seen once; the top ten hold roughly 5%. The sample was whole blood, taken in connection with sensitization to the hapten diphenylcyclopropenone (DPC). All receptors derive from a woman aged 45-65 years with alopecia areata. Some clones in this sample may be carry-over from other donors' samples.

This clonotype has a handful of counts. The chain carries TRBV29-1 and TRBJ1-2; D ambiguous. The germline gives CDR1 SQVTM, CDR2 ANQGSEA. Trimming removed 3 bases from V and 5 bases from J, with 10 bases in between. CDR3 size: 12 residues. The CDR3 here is CSVEDPAYGYTF. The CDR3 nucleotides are TGCAGCGTTGAGGACCCAGCTTATGGCTACACCTTC.

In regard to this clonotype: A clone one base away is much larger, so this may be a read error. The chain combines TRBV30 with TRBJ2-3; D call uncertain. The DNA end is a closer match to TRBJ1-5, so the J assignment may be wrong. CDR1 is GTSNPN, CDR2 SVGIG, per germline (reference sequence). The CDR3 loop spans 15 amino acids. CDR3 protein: CAWKRRAGEEDTQHF. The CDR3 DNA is TGTGCCTGGAAACGTAGAGCGGGAGAGGAAGATACGCAGCATTTT.

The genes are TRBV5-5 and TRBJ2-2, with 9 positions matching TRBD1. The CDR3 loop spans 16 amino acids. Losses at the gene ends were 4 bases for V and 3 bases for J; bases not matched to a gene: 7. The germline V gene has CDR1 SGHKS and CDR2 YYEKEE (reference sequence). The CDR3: CASSEQGALDTGELFF. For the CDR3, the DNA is TGTGCCAGCAGCGAACAGGGGGCGCTGGACACCGGGGAGCTGTTTTTT.

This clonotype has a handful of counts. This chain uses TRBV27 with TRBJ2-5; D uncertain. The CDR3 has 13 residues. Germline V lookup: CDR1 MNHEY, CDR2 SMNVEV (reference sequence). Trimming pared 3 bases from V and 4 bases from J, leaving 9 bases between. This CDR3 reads CASSFYNSETQYF. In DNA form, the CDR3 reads TGTGCCAGCAGTTTTTATAACTCAGAGACCCAGTACTTC.

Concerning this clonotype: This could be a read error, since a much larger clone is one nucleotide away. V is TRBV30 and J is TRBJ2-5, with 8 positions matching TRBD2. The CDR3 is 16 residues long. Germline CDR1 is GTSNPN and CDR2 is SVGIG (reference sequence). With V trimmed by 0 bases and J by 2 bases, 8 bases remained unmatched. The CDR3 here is CAWSVRWTSSQETQYF. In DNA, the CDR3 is TGTGCCTGGAGTGTACGGTGGACTAGCTCACAAGAGACCCAGTACTTC.

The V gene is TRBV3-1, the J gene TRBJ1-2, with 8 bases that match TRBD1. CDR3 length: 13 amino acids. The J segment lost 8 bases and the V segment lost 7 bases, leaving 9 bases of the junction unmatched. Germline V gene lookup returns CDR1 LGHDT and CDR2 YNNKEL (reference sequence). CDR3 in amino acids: CASTPGTGGGYTF. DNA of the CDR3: TGTGCCAGCACCCCTGGGACAGGCGGCGGCTACACCTTC. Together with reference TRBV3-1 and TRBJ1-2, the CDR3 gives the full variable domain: DTAVSQTPKYLVTQMGNDKSIKCEQNLGHDTMYWYKQDSKKFLKIMFSYNNKELIINETVPNRFSPKSPDKAHLNLHINSLELGDSAVYFCASTPGTGGGYTFGSGTRLTVV.

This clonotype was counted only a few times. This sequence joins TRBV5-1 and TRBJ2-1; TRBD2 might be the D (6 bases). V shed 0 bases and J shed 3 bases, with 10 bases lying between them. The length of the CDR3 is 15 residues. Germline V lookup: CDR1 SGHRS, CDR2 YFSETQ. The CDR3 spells CASSLGDSNYNEQFF. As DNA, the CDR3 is TGCGCCAGCAGCTTGGGGGACTCCAACTACAATGAGCAGTTCTTC.

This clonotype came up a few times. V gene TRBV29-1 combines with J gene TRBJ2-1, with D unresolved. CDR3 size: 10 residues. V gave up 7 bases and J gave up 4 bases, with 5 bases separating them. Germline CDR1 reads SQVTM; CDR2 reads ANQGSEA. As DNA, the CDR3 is TGCAGCGCCCAATACAATGAGCAGTTCTTC. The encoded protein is CSAQYNEQFF.

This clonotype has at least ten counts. The CDR3 DNA is TGTGCCAGCGAGAGACCTAGTTACTCCTACAATGAGCAGTTCTTC. It specifies CASERPSYSYNEQFF. The chain has TRBV2 and TRBJ2-1; no clear D gene. V lost 8 bases to trimming and J lost 0 bases, with 14 bases between them. Looked up from germline, CDR1 is SNHLY and CDR2 is FYNNEI. This CDR3 is built from 15 residues.

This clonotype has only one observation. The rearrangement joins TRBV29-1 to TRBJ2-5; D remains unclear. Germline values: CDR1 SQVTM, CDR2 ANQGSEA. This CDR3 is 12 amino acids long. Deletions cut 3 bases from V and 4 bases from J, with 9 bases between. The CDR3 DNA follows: TGCAGCGTTGATCACAGCTTAGAGACCCAGTACTTC. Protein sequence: CSVDHSLETQYF.

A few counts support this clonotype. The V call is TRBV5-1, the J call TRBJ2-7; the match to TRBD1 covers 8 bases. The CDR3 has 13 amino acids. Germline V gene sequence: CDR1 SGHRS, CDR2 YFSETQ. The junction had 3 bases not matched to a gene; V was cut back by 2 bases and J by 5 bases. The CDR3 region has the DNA TGCGCCAGCAGCTTAACGACAGGGGACGAGCAGTACTTC. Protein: CASSLTTGDEQYF.

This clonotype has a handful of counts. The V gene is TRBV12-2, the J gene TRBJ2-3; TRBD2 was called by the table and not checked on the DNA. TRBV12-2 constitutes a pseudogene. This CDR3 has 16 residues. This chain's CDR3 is CASRLMASGRVDTQYF. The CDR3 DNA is TGTGCAAGTCGCTTAATGGCTAGCGGGAGAGTAGATACGCAGTATTTT.

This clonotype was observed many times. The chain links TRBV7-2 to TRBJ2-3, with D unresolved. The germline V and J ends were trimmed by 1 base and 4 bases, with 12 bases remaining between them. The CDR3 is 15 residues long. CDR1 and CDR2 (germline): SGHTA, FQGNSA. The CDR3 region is CASSLGQWAADTQYF. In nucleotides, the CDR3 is TGTGCCAGCAGCTTAGGACAATGGGCTGCAGATACGCAGTATTTT.

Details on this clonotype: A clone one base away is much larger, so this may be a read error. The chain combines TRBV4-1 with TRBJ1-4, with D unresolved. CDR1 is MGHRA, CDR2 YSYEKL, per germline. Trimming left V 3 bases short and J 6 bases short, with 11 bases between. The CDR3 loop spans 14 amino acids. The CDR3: CASSQSSVDEKLFF. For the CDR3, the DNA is TGCGCCAGCAGCCAGAGCTCGGTCGATGAAAAACTGTTTTTT.

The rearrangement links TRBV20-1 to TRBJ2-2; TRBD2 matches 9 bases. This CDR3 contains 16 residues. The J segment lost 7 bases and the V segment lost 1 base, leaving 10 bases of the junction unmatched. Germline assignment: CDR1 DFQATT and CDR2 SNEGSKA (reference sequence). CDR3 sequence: CSARVNSGSFDGELFF. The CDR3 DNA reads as TGCAGTGCTAGAGTGAATAGCGGGAGTTTTGACGGGGAGCTGTTTTTT.

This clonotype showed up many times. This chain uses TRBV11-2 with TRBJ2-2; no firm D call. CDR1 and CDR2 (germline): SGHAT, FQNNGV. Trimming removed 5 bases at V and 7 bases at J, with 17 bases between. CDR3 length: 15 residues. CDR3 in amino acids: CASSPLASIGGELFF. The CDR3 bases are TGTGCCAGCAGCCCCCTCGCGTCGATTGGCGGGGAGCTGTTTTTT.

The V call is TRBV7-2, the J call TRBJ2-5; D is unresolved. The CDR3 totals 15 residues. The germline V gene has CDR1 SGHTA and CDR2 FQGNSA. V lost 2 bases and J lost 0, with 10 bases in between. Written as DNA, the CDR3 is TGTGCCAGCAGCTTAAGTCCTAACTACCAAGAGACCCAGTACTTC. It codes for CASSLSPNYQETQYF.

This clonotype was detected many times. The CDR3 sequence is CASSQDRQYNEQFF. As DNA, the CDR3 is TGTGCCAGCAGCCAAGATCGACAATACAATGAGCAGTTCTTC. The chain joins TRBV3-1 to TRBJ2-1, with D uncertain. This CDR3 has 14 residues. Looked up from germline, CDR1 is LGHDT and CDR2 is YNNKEL (reference sequence). V was clipped by 0 bases and J by 4 bases, with 7 bases between them.

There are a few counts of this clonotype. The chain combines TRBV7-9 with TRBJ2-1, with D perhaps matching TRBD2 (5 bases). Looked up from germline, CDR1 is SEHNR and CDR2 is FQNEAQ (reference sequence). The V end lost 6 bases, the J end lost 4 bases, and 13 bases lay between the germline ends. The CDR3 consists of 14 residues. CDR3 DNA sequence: TGTGCCAGCAGTTCGGACTTGATTTACAATGAGCAGTTCTTC. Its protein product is CASSSDLIYNEQFF.

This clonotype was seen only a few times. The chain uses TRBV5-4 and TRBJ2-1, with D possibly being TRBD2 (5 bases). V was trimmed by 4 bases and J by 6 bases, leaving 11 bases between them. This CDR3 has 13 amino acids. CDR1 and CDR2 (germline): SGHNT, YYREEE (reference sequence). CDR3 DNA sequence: TGTGCCAGCAGCCGAGGCCTAGCCAATGAGCAGTTCTTC. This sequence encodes CASSRGLANEQFF.

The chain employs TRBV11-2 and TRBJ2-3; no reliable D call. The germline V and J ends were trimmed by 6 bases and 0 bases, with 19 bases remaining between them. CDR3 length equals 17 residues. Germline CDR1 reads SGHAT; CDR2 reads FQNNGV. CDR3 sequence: CASRPTSSPLSTDTQYF. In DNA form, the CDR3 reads TGTGCCAGCAGACCAACCTCTAGTCCCCTAAGCACAGATACGCAGTATTTT.

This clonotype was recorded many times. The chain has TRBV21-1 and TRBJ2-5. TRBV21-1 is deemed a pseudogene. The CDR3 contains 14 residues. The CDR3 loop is CASNKSLDQETQYF. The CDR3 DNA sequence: TGTGCCAGCAACAAATCGCTTGACCAAGAGACCCAGTACTTC.

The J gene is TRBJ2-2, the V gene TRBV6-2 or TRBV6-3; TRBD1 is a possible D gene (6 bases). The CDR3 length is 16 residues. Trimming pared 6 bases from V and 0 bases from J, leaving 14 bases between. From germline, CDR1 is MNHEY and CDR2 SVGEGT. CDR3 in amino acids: CASRRLGQSNTGELFF. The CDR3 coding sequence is TGTGCCAGCAGAAGACTCGGACAGTCGAACACCGGGGAGCTGTTTTTT.

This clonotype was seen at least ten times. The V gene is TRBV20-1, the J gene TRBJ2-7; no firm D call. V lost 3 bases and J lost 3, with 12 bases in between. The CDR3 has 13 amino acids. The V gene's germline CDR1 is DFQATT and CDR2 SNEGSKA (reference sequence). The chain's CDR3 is CSARPSGLYEQYF. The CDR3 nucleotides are TGCAGTGCTAGGCCTAGTGGCCTCTACGAGCAGTACTTC.

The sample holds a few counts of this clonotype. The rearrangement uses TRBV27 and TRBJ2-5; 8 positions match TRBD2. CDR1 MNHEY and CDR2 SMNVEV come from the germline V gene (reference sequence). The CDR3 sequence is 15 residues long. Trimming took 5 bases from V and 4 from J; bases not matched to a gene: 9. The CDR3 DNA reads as TGTGCCAGCAGTACGTCCGGGACTAGGGTAGAGACCCAGTACTTC. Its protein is CASSTSGTRVETQYF.

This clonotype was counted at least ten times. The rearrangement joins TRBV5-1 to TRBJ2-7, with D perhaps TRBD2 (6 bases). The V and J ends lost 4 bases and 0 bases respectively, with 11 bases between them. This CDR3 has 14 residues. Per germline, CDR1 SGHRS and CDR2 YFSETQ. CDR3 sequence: CASSRSGDSYEQYF. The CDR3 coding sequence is TGCGCCAGCAGCCGATCGGGAGACTCCTACGAGCAGTACTTC.

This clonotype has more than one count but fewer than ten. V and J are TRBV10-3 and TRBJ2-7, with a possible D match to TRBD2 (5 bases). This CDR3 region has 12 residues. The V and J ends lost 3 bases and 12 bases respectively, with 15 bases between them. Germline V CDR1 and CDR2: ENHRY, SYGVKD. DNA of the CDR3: TGTGCCATCAGTGACCCGGACCGCGGGCGGTACTTC. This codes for CAISDPDRGRYF.

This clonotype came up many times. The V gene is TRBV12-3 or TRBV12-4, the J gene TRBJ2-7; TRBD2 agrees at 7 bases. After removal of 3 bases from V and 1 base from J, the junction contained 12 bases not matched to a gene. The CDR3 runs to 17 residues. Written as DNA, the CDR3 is TGTGCCAGCAGTTTTGATGCGGCGGGAGTAATTTCCTACGAGCAGTACTTC. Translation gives CASSFDAAGVISYEQYF.

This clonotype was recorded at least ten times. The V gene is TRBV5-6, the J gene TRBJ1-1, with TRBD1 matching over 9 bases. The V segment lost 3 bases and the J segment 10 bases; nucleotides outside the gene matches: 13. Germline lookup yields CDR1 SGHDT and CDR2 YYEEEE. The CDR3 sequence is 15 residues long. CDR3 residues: CASSSRQGEIVAAFF. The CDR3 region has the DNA TGTGCCAGCAGCTCCCGACAGGGGGAGATTGTGGCAGCTTTCTTT.

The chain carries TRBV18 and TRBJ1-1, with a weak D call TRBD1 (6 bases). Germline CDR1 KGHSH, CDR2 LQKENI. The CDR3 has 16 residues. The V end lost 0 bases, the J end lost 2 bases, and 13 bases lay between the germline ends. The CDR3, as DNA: TGTGCCAGCTCACCACCGTCATCAGGGGTTAACACTGAAGCTTTCTTT. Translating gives CASSPPSSGVNTEAFF.